This T cell receptor beta chain was observed in a study of radiation and T cells in renal cell carcinoma. Profiled with immunoSEQ multiplex PCR; TCRdb holds only in-frame clones, not every one. The table includes some 120,000 clones, 88% detected once. The time point is: blood 2 weeks post-SBRT. The treatment was: 15 Gy SBRT to primary tumor, nephrectomy 4 weeks later. Study results and caveats: Pretreatment tumor biopsies were lacking, so baseline clonotypes are unknown.

The CDR3 is 15 amino acids. CDR1 SGHRS and CDR2 YFSETQ come from the germline V gene. Trimming took off 4 bases at V and 4 bases at J, with 15 bases between the two ends. This clone was recorded a few times. The antigen is not known. The receptor was derived from a woman in her 70s with renal cell carcinoma. The sequencing used blood, collected from a patient whose treatment included radiotherapy and nephrectomy. V gene TRBV5-1 combines with J gene TRBJ1-3, with D possibly TRBD1 on 5 matching bases. The chain's CDR3 is CASSVGPEEGNTIYF. CDR3 nucleotide sequence: TGCGCCAGCAGCGTGGGACCCGAAGAAGGAAACACCATATATTTT.